One and the same sample provided the 26 T cell receptor beta chains below, sequenced in a study of blood T cell repertoires in COVID-19. TCRdb's table, derived via immunoSEQ multiplex PCR, lists solely in-frame clones and lacks some. This table holds about 150,000 clones, about nine tenths found once. The sequencing input was PBMCs or T cells enriched from blood (not recorded which). The receptors come from a man over 45 who had recovered from COVID-19.

This chain connects TRBV7-8 to TRBJ2-5; TRBD2 aligns across 10 bases. CDR3 length equals 18 residues. J was trimmed by 4 bases and V by 0 bases; bases with no gene match: 11. Germline CDR1 and CDR2: SGHVS and FQNEAQ. The DNA for the CDR3 is TGTGCCAGCAGCTTAGCCGCCGCGGGACCTAGCGGGAGAGAGACCCAGTACTTC. This translates into CASSLAAAGPSGRETQYF.

V usage is TRBV6-2 or TRBV6-3 and J usage is TRBJ1-2; TRBD1 agrees at 8 bases. Germline loops: CDR1 MNHEY, CDR2 SVGEGT. The trim removed 2 bases at V and 6 bases at J, leaving 5 bases unmatched. CDR3 size: 14 residues. The CDR3 nucleotides are TGTGCCAGCAGTTACGACAGGGGAAAGGATGGCTACACCTTC. Translated: CASSYDRGKDGYTF.

This chain uses TRBV28 with TRBJ2-7; 9 bases line up with TRBD1. V dropped 6 bases and J dropped 1; count of bases not matched to a gene: 10. The CDR3 sequence is 16 residues long. Germline CDR1 is MDHEN and CDR2 is SYDVKM. CDR3 coding DNA: TGTGCCAGCAGCAGTCCTGGACAGGGGTTGTCCTACGAGCAGTACTTC. Encoded protein: CASSSPGQGLSYEQYF.

This clone was counted only a few times. This chain joins TRBV18 and TRBJ1-2, with D perhaps TRBD1 (5 bases). Trimming stripped 3 bases from V and 5 bases from J, with 19 bases between. The CDR3 spans 16 residues. Per the germline V gene, CDR1 is KGHSH and CDR2 is LQKENI. CDR3 region: CASSPTASGGIYGYTF. CDR3 bases: TGTGCCAGCTCACCGACCGCTTCGGGGGGGATTTATGGCTACACCTTC.

The chain is built from TRBV2 and TRBJ1-5; 8 bases fit TRBD1. Trimming at V came to 6 bases and at J to 6 bases, leaving 19 bases not matched to a gene. The CDR3 runs to 18 residues. Germline V gives CDR1 SNHLY, CDR2 FYNNEI. The CDR3 region is CASSPGQGGSVDRQPQHF. CDR3 nucleotide sequence: TGTGCCAGCAGCCCCGGACAGGGCGGGAGTGTGGATCGTCAGCCCCAGCATTTT.

The chain employs TRBV3-1 (or the pseudogene TRBV3-2) and TRBJ2-5; 11 bases line up with TRBD2. J gave up 0 bases and V 1 base, and 16 bases lay outside the gene matches. The length of the CDR3 is 21 residues. CDR1 and CDR2 (germline): LGHDT, YNNKEL (reference sequence). The CDR3 DNA is TGTGCCAGCAGCCAAGTCGGTTTAGCGGGGGGGTTTGATAGGGACCAAGAGACCCAGTACTTC. Amino acid sequence: CASSQVGLAGGFDRDQETQYF.

The chain employs TRBV6-1 and TRBJ1-1; no reliable D call. The CDR3 is made up of 12 amino acids. The V gene's germline CDR1 is MNHNS and CDR2 SASEGT. Deletions cut 0 bases from V and 8 bases from J, with 7 bases between. CDR3 residues: CASSEARFEAFF. In DNA, the CDR3 is TGTGCCAGCAGTGAAGCGCGGTTCGAAGCTTTCTTT.

This chain uses TRBV6-6 with TRBJ2-1; perhaps TRBD1 as D (5 bases). The germline gives CDR1 MNHNY, CDR2 SVGAGI (reference sequence). CDR3 size: 12 residues. The CDR3 region has the DNA TGTGTCACTCAGGGCCCATACAATGAGCAGTTCTTC. It yields the protein CVTQGPYNEQFF.

This clone was found once. The sample has other DNA sequences that encode this CDR3 too. The genes are TRBV24-1 and TRBJ1-4, with 7 bases aligning to TRBD1. Germline-derived CDR1 and CDR2 are KGHDR and SFDVKD. V trimming: 4 bases; J trimming: 0 bases; junction bases outside the gene matches: 1. The CDR3 consists of 15 residues. The CDR3 nucleotides read TGTGCCACCAGTGACACAGGGGCAACTAATGAAAAACTGTTTTTT. It yields the protein CATSDTGATNEKLFF.

The chain is built from TRBV2 and TRBJ1-2; D may be TRBD1 (5 bases). Trimming left V 2 bases short and J 0 bases short, with 13 bases between. Germline loops: CDR1 SNHLY, CDR2 FYNNEI. CDR3 length: 16 residues. CDR3 residues: CASSETPGRANYGYTF. The CDR3 bases are TGTGCCAGCAGTGAAACCCCAGGGAGGGCTAACTATGGCTACACCTTC.

The chain joins TRBV28 to TRBJ2-7; 9 bases fit TRBD2. The ends lost 6 bases at V and 3 bases at J; junction bases unmatched: 3. This CDR3 has 13 residues. Germline V lookup: CDR1 MDHEN, CDR2 SYDVKM. This CDR3 reads CASSRSGSYEQYF. In DNA, the CDR3 is TGTGCCAGCAGCCGTAGCGGGAGCTACGAGCAGTACTTC.

This clone has only one observation. The chain combines TRBV6-6 with TRBJ2-5; no definite D call. The germline V gene encodes CDR1 MNHNY and CDR2 SVGAGI (reference sequence). V lost 4 bases to trimming and J lost 0 bases, with 9 bases between them. This CDR3 has 14 residues. CDR3 sequence: CASSFLENQETQYF. CDR3 in DNA: TGTGCCAGCAGTTTCCTAGAGAACCAAGAGACCCAGTACTTC.

The count of this clone is one. The chain is built from TRBV28 and TRBJ1-2; TRBD1 might be the D (5 bases). The V end lost 2 bases, the J end lost 6 bases, and 10 bases lay between the germline ends. The CDR3 is 13 amino acids. CDR1 and CDR2 from the germline V gene are MDHEN and SYDVKM. The CDR3 nucleotides read TGTGCCAGCAGTTTAAGGGGACTAGATGGCTACACCTTC. Amino acid sequence: CASSLRGLDGYTF.

There are a few counts of this clone. The chain links TRBV14 to TRBJ1-1; D ambiguous. The length of the CDR3 is 13 residues. Germline CDR1 is SGHDN and CDR2 is FVKESK. V dropped 1 base and J dropped 8 bases, with 11 bases sitting between them. CDR3 protein: CASSQARLGEAFF. In DNA, the CDR3 is TGTGCCAGCAGCCAAGCAAGGTTGGGCGAAGCTTTCTTT.

This sequence joins TRBV7-8 and TRBJ2-4; D perhaps matches TRBD2 (6 bases). Germline CDR1 reads SGHVS; CDR2 reads FQNEAQ. The CDR3 contains 18 residues. V was cut by 3 bases and J by 1 base, with 19 bases left in between. The CDR3 DNA reads TGTGCCAGCAGCTTTTTACTGCGGGGAGACGAGGCCAAAAACATTCAGTACTTC. It specifies CASSFLLRGDEAKNIQYF. The whole variable domain, filled in from reference TRBV7-8 and TRBJ2-4, reads GAGVSQSPRYKVAKRGQDVALRCDPISGHVSLFWYQQALGQGPEFLTYFQNEAQLDKSGLPSDRFFAERPEGSVSTLKIQRTQQEDSAVYLCASSFLLRGDEAKNIQYFGAGTRLSVL.

This chain joins TRBV6-2 or TRBV6-3 and TRBJ2-7; 9 bases map to TRBD2. This CDR3 is built from 13 residues. V shed 5 bases and J 6 bases; nucleotides not matched to a gene: 5. CDR1 and CDR2 (germline): MNHEY, SVGEGT. The CDR3 DNA reads as TGTGCCAGCAGTGGACTAGCGCCCTCCGAGCAGTACTTC. Its protein is CASSGLAPSEQYF.

In its sample, this clone was seen once. The chain is built from TRBV4-1 and TRBJ2-7; D gene unclear. Germline loops: CDR1 MGHRA, CDR2 YSYEKL. Trimming removed 1 base from V and 0 bases from J, with 7 bases in between. The CDR3 runs 14 residues. The CDR3 coding sequence is TGCGCCAGCAGCCAAGCGGAGAGCTCCTACGAGCAGTACTTC. Its protein product is CASSQAESSYEQYF.

The gene calls are TRBV5-1 and TRBJ2-1; TRBD2 matches at 7 bases. CDR3 length: 16 amino acids. CDR1 and CDR2 (germline): SGHRS, YFSETQ. Trimming removed 5 bases from V and 7 bases from J; junction bases left unmatched: 15. The CDR3 DNA reads as TGCGCCAGCAGTCCCCATGGGGGGGGTAGGGAAAATGAGCAGTTCTTC. Translating it yields CASSPHGGGRENEQFF.

The CDR3 DNA is TGTGCCAGCTCACCGTCCCAGGGAGGGGACACTGAAGCTTTCTTT. Its protein product is CASSPSQGGDTEAFF. The chain uses TRBV18 and TRBJ1-1; perhaps TRBD1 as D (5 bases). V lost 3 bases and J lost 3, with 14 bases in between. Germline V lookup: CDR1 KGHSH, CDR2 LQKENI. CDR3 length equals 15 residues.

The rearrangement joins TRBV7-6 to TRBJ2-1; TRBD2 aligns across 15 bases. V lost 5 bases, J lost 6 bases, and 8 bases stayed unmatched. The CDR3 contains 17 residues. Germline V lookup: CDR1 SGHVS, CDR2 FNYEAQ. DNA of the CDR3: TGTGCCAGCAGCACCGGGACTAGCGGGAGGCGCGGCAATGAGCAGTTCTTC. Translation gives CASSTGTSGRRGNEQFF.

A single count supports this clone. The chain has TRBV3-1 (or the pseudogene TRBV3-2) and TRBJ1-2; 7 positions match TRBD1. The CDR3 loop spans 14 amino acids. V was clipped by 1 base and J by 8 bases; unmatched bases: 7. The germline gives CDR1 LGHDT, CDR2 YNNKEL (reference sequence). The CDR3 is CASSQVSTGNGYTF. In DNA, the CDR3 is TGTGCCAGCAGCCAAGTGTCGACAGGGAACGGCTACACCTTC.

V is TRBV18 and J is TRBJ2-7, with TRBD1 as a possible D gene (6 bases). This CDR3 has 15 residues. CDR1 is KGHSH, CDR2 LQKENI, per germline. The V and J ends lost 6 bases and 1 base respectively, with 16 bases between them. This CDR3 is CASSSTGFPSYEQYF. Written as DNA, the CDR3 is TGTGCCAGCTCGTCGACAGGCTTTCCTTCCTACGAGCAGTACTTC.

This chain's CDR3 is CASSLDIYTEAFF. CDR3 nucleotide sequence: TGTGCCAGCAGCTTAGACATTTACACTGAAGCTTTCTTT. The chain links TRBV7-6 to TRBJ1-1, with D hard to call. Germline values: CDR1 SGHVS, CDR2 FNYEAQ. V dropped 1 base and J dropped 3 bases, with 6 bases sitting between them. The CDR3 is 13 amino acids.

The rearrangement links TRBV7-9 to TRBJ1-2; D uncertain. The germline V gene encodes CDR1 SEHNR and CDR2 FQNEAQ (reference sequence). V dropped 4 bases and J dropped 0 bases, with 9 bases sitting between them. The CDR3 sequence is 14 residues long. This chain's CDR3 is CASSSRVSNYGYTF. In DNA, the CDR3 is TGTGCCAGCAGCTCCCGGGTCTCTAACTATGGCTACACCTTC. The whole variable domain, filled in from reference TRBV7-9 and TRBJ1-2, reads DTGVSQNPRHKITKRGQNVTFRCDPISEHNRLYWYRQTLGQGPEFLTYFQNEAQLEKSRLLSDRFSAERPKGSFSTLEIQRTEQGDSAMYLCASSSRVSNYGYTFGSGTRLTVV.

The rearrangement links TRBV30 to TRBJ1-6; D may be TRBD1 (6 bases). CDR1 is GTSNPN and CDR2 is SVGIG in the germline V gene (reference sequence). This CDR3 spans 11 amino acids. V lost 3 bases, J lost 13 bases, and 10 bases lay in between. The DNA of the CDR3 is TGTGCCTGGAGGACAGGAGAGCCCCTCCACTTT. Translating it yields CAWRTGEPLHF.

This sequence joins TRBV30 and TRBJ2-7, with 10 bases identical to TRBD2. The CDR3 covers 16 residues. The germline CDR1 and CDR2 sequences are GTSNPN and SVGIG (reference sequence). The ends lost 3 bases at V and 2 bases at J; junction bases unmatched: 10. CDR3 loop: CAWRGGTSGVPYEQYF. CDR3 bases: TGTGCCTGGAGGGGAGGTACTAGCGGGGTTCCCTACGAGCAGTACTTC.